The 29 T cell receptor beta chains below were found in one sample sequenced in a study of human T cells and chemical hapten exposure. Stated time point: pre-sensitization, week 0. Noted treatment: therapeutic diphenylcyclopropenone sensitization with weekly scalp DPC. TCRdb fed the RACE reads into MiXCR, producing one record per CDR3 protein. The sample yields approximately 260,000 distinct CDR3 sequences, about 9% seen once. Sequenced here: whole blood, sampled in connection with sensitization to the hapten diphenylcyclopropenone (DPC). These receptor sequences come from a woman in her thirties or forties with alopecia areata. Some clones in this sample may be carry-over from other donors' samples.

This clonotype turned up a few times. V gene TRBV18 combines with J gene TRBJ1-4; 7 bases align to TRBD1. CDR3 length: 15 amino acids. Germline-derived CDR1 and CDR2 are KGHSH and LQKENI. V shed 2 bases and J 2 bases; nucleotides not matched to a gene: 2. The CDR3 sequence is CASSPSTGTNEKLFF. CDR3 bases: TGTGCCAGCTCACCATCGACAGGGACTAATGAAAAACTGTTTTTT.

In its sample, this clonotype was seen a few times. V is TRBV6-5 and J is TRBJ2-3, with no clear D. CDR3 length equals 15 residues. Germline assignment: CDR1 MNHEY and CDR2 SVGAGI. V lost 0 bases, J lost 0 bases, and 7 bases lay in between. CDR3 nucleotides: TGTGCCAGCAGTTACTCCCCGGAGAGCACAGATACGCAGTATTTT. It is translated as CASSYSPESTDTQYF.

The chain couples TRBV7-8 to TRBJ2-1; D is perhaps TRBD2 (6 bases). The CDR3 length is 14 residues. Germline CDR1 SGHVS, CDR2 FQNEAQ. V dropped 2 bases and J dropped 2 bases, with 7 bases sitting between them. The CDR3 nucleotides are TGTGCCAGCAGCTTACGCGGGACCTACAATGAGCAGTTCTTC. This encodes CASSLRGTYNEQFF.

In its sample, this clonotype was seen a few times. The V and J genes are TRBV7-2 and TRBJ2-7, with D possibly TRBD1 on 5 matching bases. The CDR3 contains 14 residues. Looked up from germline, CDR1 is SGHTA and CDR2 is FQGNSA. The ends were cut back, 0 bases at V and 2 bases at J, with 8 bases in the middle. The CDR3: CASSLAPQAYEQYF. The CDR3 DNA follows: TGTGCCAGCAGCTTAGCGCCACAGGCCTACGAGCAGTACTTC.

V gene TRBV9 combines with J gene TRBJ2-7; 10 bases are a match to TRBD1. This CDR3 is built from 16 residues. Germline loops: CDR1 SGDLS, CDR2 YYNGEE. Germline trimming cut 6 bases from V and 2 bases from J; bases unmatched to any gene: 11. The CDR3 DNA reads TGTGCCAGCAACCCTCATGGACAGGGGGTCACCTACGAGCAGTACTTC. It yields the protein CASNPHGQGVTYEQYF.

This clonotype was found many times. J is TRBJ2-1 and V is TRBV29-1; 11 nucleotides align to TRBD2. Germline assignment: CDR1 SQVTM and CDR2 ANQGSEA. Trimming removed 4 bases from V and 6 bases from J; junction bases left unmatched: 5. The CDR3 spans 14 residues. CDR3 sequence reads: CSVGSGRAINEQFF. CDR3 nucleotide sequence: TGCAGCGTTGGTAGCGGGAGGGCTATCAATGAGCAGTTCTTC.

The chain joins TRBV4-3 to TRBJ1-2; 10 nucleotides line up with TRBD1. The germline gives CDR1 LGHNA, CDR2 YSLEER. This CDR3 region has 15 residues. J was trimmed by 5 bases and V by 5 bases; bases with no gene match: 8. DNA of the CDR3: TGCGCCAGCAGCGCCGGGGGGACAGGGGAATATGGCTACACCTTC. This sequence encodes CASSAGGTGEYGYTF.

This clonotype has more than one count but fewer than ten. CDR3 amino acids: CASSLVVSQDTQYF. The DNA of the CDR3 is TGCGCCAGCAGCTTGGTTGTCTCACAAGATACGCAGTATTTT. The chain couples TRBV5-1 to TRBJ2-3; D remains ambiguous. V lost 0 bases and J lost 5, with 10 bases in between. This CDR3 has 14 residues. The germline gives CDR1 SGHRS, CDR2 YFSETQ. Using reference TRBV5-1 and TRBJ2-3 for the parts outside the CDR3, the full variable domain is KAGVTQTPRYLIKTRGQQVTLSCSPISGHRSVSWYQQTPGQGLQFLFEYFSETQRNKGNFPGRFSGRQFSNSRSEMNVSTLELGDSALYLCASSLVVSQDTQYFGPGTRLTVL.

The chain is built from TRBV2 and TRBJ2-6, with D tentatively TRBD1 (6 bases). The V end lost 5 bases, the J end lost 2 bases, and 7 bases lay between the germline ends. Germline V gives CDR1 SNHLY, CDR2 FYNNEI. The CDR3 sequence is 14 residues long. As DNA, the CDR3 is TGTGCCAGCAGTTACAGGGCTGGGGCCAACGTCCTGACTTTC. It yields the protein CASSYRAGANVLTF.

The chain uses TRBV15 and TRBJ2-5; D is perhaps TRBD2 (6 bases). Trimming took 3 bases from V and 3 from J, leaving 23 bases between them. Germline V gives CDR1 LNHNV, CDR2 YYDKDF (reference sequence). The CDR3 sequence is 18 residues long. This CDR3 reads CATSRRGGNAVREETQYF. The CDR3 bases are TGTGCCACCAGCAGGAGGGGAGGTAACGCCGTTAGGGAAGAGACCCAGTACTTC.

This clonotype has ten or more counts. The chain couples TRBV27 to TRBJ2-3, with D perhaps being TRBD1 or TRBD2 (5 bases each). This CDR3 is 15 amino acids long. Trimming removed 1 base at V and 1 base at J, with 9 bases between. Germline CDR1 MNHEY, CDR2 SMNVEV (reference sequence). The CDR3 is CASSLFRGGTDTQYF. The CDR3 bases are TGTGCCAGCAGTTTATTTAGGGGAGGCACAGATACGCAGTATTTT.

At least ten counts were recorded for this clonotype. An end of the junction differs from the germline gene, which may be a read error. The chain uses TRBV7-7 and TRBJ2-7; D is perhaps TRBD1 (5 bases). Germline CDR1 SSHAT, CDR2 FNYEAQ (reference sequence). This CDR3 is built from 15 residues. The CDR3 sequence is CASSQGVDPTYEQYF. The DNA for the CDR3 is TGTGCTAGCAGCCAAGGGGTAGACCCCACCTACGAGCAGTACTTC.

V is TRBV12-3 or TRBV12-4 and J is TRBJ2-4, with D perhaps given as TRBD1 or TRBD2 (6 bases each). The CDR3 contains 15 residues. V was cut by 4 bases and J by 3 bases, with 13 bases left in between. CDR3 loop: CASSSGALGKNIQYF. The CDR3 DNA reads TGTGCCAGCAGTTCGGGGGCCTTGGGCAAAAACATTCAGTACTTC.

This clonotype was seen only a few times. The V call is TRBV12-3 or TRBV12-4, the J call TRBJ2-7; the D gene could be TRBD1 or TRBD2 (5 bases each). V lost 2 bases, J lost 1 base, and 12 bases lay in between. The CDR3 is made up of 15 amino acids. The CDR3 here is CASSLTRDGSYEQYF. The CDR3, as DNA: TGTGCCAGCAGTTTAACTCGGGACGGGTCCTACGAGCAGTACTTC.

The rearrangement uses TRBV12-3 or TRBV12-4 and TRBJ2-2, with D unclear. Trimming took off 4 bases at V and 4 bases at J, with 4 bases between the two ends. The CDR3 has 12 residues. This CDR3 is CASSSRTGELFF. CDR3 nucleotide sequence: TGTGCCAGCAGTTCTCGCACCGGGGAGCTGTTTTTT.

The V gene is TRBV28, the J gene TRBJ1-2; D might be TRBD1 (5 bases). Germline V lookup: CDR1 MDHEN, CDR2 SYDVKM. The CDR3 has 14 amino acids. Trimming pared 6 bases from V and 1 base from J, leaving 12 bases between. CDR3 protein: CASSPQGLNYGYTF. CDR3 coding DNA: TGTGCCAGCAGCCCCCAGGGCCTTAACTATGGCTACACCTTC.

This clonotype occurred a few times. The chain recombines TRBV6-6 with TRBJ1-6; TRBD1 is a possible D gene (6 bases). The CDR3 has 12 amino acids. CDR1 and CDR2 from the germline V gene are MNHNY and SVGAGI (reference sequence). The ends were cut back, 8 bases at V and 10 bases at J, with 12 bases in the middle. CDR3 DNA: TGTGCCAGCGCCAGGGGAGGATCACCCCTCCACTTT. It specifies CASARGGSPLHF.

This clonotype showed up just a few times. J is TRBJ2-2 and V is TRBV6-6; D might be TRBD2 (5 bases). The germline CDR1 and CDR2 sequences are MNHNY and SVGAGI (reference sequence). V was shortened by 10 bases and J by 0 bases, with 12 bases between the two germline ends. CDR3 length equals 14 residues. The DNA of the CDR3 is TGTGCCACCGAGGGAGCTCCGAACACCGGGGAGCTGTTTTTT. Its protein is CATEGAPNTGELFF.

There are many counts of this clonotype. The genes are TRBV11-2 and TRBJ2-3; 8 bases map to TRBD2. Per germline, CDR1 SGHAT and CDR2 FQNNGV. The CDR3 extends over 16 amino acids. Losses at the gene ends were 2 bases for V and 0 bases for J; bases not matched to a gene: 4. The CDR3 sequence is CASSLMSGSSTDTQYF. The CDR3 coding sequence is TGTGCCAGCAGCTTAATGAGCGGGAGTAGCACAGATACGCAGTATTTT. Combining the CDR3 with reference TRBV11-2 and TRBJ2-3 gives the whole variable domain EAGVAQSPRYKIIEKRQSVAFWCNPISGHATLYWYQQILGQGPKLLIQFQNNGVVDDSQLPKDRFSAERLKGVDSTLKIQPAKLEDSAVYLCASSLMSGSSTDTQYFGPGTRLTVL.

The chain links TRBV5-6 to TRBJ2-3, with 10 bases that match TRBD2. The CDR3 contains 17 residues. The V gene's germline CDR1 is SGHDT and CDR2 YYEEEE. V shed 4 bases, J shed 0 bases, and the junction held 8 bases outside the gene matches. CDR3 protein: CASSPRTSGLSTDTQYF. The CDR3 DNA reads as TGTGCCAGCAGCCCCCGGACTAGCGGCCTCAGCACAGATACGCAGTATTTT.

CDR3 nucleotides: TGTGCCAGCAGCCCGGACAGGGCGTCGAATTCACCCCTCCACTTT. Residues: CASSPDRASNSPLHF. V is TRBV3-1 and J is TRBJ1-6; 8 bases are a match to TRBD1. The V gene end was trimmed by 4 bases and the J gene end by 7 bases; junction bases not matched to a gene: 6. This CDR3 spans 15 amino acids. Germline V gene data show CDR1 as LGHDT and CDR2 as YNNKEL (reference sequence). Looking up the rest from reference TRBV3-1 and TRBJ1-6 gives the full variable domain: DTAVSQTPKYLVTQMGNDKSIKCEQNLGHDTMYWYKQDSKKFLKIMFSYNNKELIINETVPNRFSPKSPDKAHLNLHINSLELGDSAVYFCASSPDRASNSPLHFGNGTRLTVT.

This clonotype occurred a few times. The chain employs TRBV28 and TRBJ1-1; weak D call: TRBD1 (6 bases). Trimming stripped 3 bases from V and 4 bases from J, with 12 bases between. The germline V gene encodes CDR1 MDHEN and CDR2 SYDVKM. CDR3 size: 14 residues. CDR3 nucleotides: TGTGCCAGCAGTTTCCCTGGGGGCCCCACTGAAGCTTTCTTT. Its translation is CASSFPGGPTEAFF.

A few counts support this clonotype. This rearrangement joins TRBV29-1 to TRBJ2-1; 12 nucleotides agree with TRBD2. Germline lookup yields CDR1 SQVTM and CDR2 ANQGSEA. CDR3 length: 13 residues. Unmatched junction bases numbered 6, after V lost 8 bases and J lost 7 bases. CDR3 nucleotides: TGCAGCTTCTGGGGGACTAGCGGGAATGAGCAGTTCTTC. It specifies CSFWGTSGNEQFF.

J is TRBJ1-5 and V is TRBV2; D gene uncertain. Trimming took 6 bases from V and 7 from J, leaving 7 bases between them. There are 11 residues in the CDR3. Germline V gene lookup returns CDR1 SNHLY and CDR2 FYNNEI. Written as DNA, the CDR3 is TGTGCCAGCAGAGATGACCAGCCCCAGCATTTT. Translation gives CASRDDQPQHF.

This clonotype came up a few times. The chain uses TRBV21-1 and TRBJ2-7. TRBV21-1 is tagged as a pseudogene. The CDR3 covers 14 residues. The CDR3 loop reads CASSKRNGSYEQYF. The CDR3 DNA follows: TGTGCCAGCAGCAAACGGAACGGCTCCTACGAGCAGTACTTC.

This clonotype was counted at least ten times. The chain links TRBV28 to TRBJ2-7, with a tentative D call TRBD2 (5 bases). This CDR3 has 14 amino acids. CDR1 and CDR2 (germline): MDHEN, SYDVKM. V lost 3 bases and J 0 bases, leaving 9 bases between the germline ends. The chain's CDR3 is CASSLPRASYEQYF. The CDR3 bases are TGTGCCAGCAGTTTGCCGCGGGCCTCCTACGAGCAGTACTTC.

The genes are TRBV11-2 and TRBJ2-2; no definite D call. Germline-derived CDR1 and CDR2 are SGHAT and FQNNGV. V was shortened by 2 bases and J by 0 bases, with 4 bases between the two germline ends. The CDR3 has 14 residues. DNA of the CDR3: TGTGCCAGCAGCTTACCTCCGAACACCGGGGAGCTGTTTTTT. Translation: CASSLPPNTGELFF.

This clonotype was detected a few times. CDR3 residues: CASRGLSESSYNEQFF. The CDR3 region has the DNA TGCGCCAGCAGGGGGCTTAGCGAGAGCTCCTACAATGAGCAGTTCTTC. J is TRBJ2-1 and V is TRBV10-2; D might be TRBD1 or TRBD2, each matching 5 bases. Germline V lookup: CDR1 WSHSY, CDR2 SAAADI. The CDR3 has 16 amino acids. V dropped 6 bases and J dropped 0 bases, with 15 bases sitting between them.

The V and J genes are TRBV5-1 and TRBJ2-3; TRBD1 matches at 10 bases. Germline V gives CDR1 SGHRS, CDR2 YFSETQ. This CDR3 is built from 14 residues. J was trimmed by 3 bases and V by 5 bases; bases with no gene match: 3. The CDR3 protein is CASRDRGQTDTQYF. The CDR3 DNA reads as TGCGCCAGCAGAGACAGGGGGCAAACAGATACGCAGTATTTT.